A selection of T cell receptor beta chains follows, all from one sample in a study of human T cells and chemical hapten exposure. MiXCR, run by TCRdb on the RACE reads, gives a single entry per CDR3 protein. Of some 350,000 distinct CDR3 sequences in the sample, about 6% were seen once. The source material was whole blood, sampled in connection with sensitization to the hapten diphenylcyclopropenone (DPC). These receptors were obtained from a woman aged 18-29 years with alopecia areata. Some clones in this sample may be carry-over from other donors' samples. The CDR3 runs from the conserved cysteine through the conserved F or W. The D gene is left open where the match is weak. The listing skips clone size in some rows; elsewhere it reads once, few, many or a size class.

v_call	d_call	j_call	clone_size	cdr3_length	cdr3_aa	cdr3_nt
TRBV7-3	TRBD2	TRBJ2-1	-	16	CASSLMGTSGDNEQFF	TGTGCCAGCAGCTTAATGGGGACTAGCGGAGACAATGAGCAGTTCTTC
TRBV5-1	-	TRBJ1-1	many	16	CASSPDAAVRNTEAFF	TGCGCCAGCAGCCCCGATGCGGCGGTCAGGAACACTGAAGCTTTCTTT
TRBV6-5	TRBD1	TRBJ2-7	few	13	CASRDRSNYEQYF	TGTGCCAGCCGGGACAGGAGTAACTACGAGCAGTACTTC
TRBV6-1	-	TRBJ2-4	-	16	CASTPQGDIAKNIQYF	TGTGCCAGCACCCCCCAGGGAGATATAGCCAAAAACATTCAGTACTTC
TRBV19	-	TRBJ2-6	few	15	CASTPGLSGANVLTF	TGTGCCAGTACACCGGGACTCTCTGGGGCCAACGTCCTGACTTTC
TRBV20-1	TRBD2	TRBJ2-7	few	18	CSARDTSGGPLLTYEQYF	TGCAGTGCTAGAGATACTAGCGGGGGACCCCTCCTCACCTACGAGCAGTACTTC
TRBV7-8	-	TRBJ1-1	many	13	CASSLVRNTEAFF	TGTGCCAGCAGCTTAGTTCGGAACACTGAAGCTTTCTTT
TRBV11-3	TRBD1	TRBJ2-3	few	15	CASSLDGQGTDTQYF	TGTGCCAGCAGCTTAGACGGACAGGGTACAGATACGCAGTATTTT
TRBV12-3/TRBV12-4	-	TRBJ1-5	many	13	CASSIQKDQPQHF	TGTGCCAGCAGTATCCAGAAAGATCAGCCCCAGCATTTT
TRBV28	-	TRBJ1-5	-	16	CASSFLGEGSNQPQHF	TGTGCCAGCAGTTTTTTGGGGGAGGGCAGCAATCAGCCCCAGCATTTT
TRBV2	TRBD2	TRBJ2-1	-	15	CASSELAGGLDEQFF	TGTGCCAGCAGCGAACTAGCGGGGGGTTTGGATGAGCAGTTCTTC
TRBV27	TRBD1	TRBJ1-2	many	13	CASSFRDRGGYTF	TGTGCCAGCAGTTTCCGGGACAGAGGAGGCTACACCTTC
TRBV7-9	-	TRBJ1-2	many	14	CASSPRDLLMATTF	TGTGCCAGCAGCCCGCGGGACTTGCTTATGGCTACAACCTTC
TRBV2	-	TRBJ1-5	many	16	CASSEARYRNHQPQHF	TGTGCCAGCAGTGAAGCGCGGTACAGGAACCACCAGCCCCAGCATTTT
TRBV6-5	-	TRBJ1-2	few	13	CASKQGRNYGYTF	TGTGCCAGCAAACAGGGCCGTAACTATGGCTACACCTTC
TRBV12-5	-	TRBJ1-1	-	13	CASGHDENTEAFF	TGTGCTAGTGGTCATGACGAGAACACTGAAGCTTTCTTT
TRBV27	-	TRBJ1-3	few	14	CASRRDSSGNTIYF	TGTGCCAGCAGACGAGACAGCTCTGGAAACACCATATATTTT
TRBV9	-	TRBJ1-2	-	15	CASTRFLPPNYGYTF	TGTGCCAGCACCCGTTTCCTCCCGCCGAACTATGGCTACACCTTC
TRBV6-2/TRBV6-3	-	TRBJ1-5	many	13	CASRPERGQPQHF	TGTGCCAGCAGACCTGAACGGGGTCAGCCCCAGCATTTT
TRBV7-9	TRBD2	TRBJ2-3	few	16	CASSQFGLDQTDTQYF	TGTGCCAGCAGCCAGTTCGGACTAGATCAAACAGATACGCAGTATTTT
TRBV12-3/TRBV12-4	-	TRBJ1-2	many	13	CASSLAGDNGYTF	TGTGCCAGCAGTTTAGCAGGGGATAATGGCTACACCTTC
TRBV5-6	-	TRBJ1-1	many	14	CASRLGPEDTEAFF	TGTGCCAGCAGATTGGGCCCGGAGGACACTGAAGCTTTCTTT
TRBV25-1	-	TRBJ1-1	many	14	CASSEWGLNTEAFF	TGTGCCAGCAGTGAATGGGGGTTGAACACTGAAGCTTTCTTT
TRBV29-1	-	TRBJ1-1	many	12	CSGSSGTTEAFF	TGCAGCGGTTCTTCCGGGACTACTGAAGCTTTCTTT
TRBV20-1	TRBD2	TRBJ2-1	-	14	CSAIFAGGPNEQFF	TGCAGTGCTATCTTCGCGGGGGGGCCCAATGAGCAGTTCTTC
TRBV20-1	-	TRBJ1-4	many	13	CSALEYTAEKLFF	TGCAGTGCCCTCGAGTACACGGCGGAAAAACTGTTTTTT
TRBV7-2	TRBD2	TRBJ2-2	-	16	CASSLSGGASTGELFF	TGTGCCAGCAGCCTTAGCGGGGGGGCCAGCACCGGGGAGCTGTTTTTT
TRBV6-5	-	TRBJ1-3	many	17	CASSYSYRTYSGNTIYF	TGTGCCAGCAGTTATTCGTATCGGACGTACTCTGGAAACACCATATATTTT
TRBV20-1	-	TRBJ1-1	few	14	CSAYQGHLNTEAFF	TGCAGTGCCTATCAAGGACACTTGAACACTGAAGCTTTCTTT
TRBV7-3	TRBD2	TRBJ2-1	-	14	CASSSTSGGNEQFF	TGTGCCAGCAGCTCGACTAGCGGGGGGAATGAGCAGTTCTTC
TRBV5-1	-	TRBJ1-1	few	12	CASRSGNTEAFF	TGCGCCAGCAGATCCGGGAACACTGAAGCTTTCTTT
TRBV5-6	-	TRBJ1-2	many	14	CASSLVGLNYGYTF	TGTGCCAGCAGCTTAGTAGGGCTAAACTATGGCTACACCTTC
TRBV5-4	-	TRBJ1-3	-	12	CASQGPGNTIYF	TGTGCCTCTCAGGGTCCTGGAAACACCATATATTTT
TRBV6-5	TRBD2	TRBJ2-1	many	15	CASSRGLAGRNEQFF	TGTGCCAGCAGTAGAGGACTAGCGGGGCGCAATGAGCAGTTCTTC
TRBV20-1	TRBD1	TRBJ1-5	-	19	CSALMRDRLYQNSNQPQHF	TGCAGTGCCCTGATGCGGGACAGGCTCTATCAAAATAGCAATCAGCCCCAGCATTTT
TRBV5-1	-	TRBJ2-6	few	14	CASSPQVSANVLTF	TGCGCCAGCAGCCCCCAAGTATCAGCCAACGTCCTGACTTTC
TRBV20-1	-	TRBJ2-3	-	15	CSARVLASSTDTQYF	TGCAGTGCTAGAGTGCTAGCGTCGAGCACAGATACGCAGTATTTT
TRBV7-2	-	TRBJ2-1	-	15	CASSYKRGLYNEQFF	TGTGCCAGCAGCTACAAGCGAGGACTTTACAATGAGCAGTTCTTC
TRBV4-3	TRBD2	TRBJ2-1	-	17	CASSQVSGGVTYNEQFF	TGCGCCAGCAGCCAAGTTTCCGGGGGGGTGACCTACAATGAGCAGTTCTTC
TRBV6-5	-	TRBJ1-2	many	12	CASRFRNYGYTF	TGTGCCAGCAGATTCCGGAACTATGGCTACACCTTC
TRBV18	-	TRBJ1-2	few	17	CASSSGTGGRSDYGYTF	TGTGCCAGCTCATCCGGGACTGGGGGTCGGTCGGACTATGGCTACACCTTC